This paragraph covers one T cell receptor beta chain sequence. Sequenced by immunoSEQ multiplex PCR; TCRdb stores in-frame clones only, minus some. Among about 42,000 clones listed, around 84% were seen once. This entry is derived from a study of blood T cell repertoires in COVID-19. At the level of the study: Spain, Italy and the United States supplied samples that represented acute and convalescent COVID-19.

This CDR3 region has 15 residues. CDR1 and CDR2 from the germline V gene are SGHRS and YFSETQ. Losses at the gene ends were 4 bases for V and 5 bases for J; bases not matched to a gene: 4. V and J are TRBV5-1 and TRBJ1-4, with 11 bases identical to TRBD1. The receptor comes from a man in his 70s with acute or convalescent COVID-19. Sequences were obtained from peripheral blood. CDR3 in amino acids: CASSLDRGHNEKLFF. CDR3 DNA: TGCGCCAGCAGCCTGGACAGGGGGCACAATGAAAAACTGTTTTTT.